The 26 T cell receptor beta chains in this list originate from one sample, sequenced in a study of CD8 T cells in ankylosing spondylitis (dated by TCRdb to 2016 to 2017). The method was 5' RACE. Sequencing was performed on an Illumina HiSeq 2500. TCRdb itself trimmed the public reads at Q25 with fastp, ran MiXCR and retained productive beta chains. Identical CDR3 protein sequences are pooled into one entry, listed with their most common genes and DNA. The sample data list approximately 200,000 distinct CDR3 sequences, and 9.5% to 15% of these were observed just once. 15% to 20% of the sample goes to the ten largest clones. The sample comprised blood, either unsorted or a sorted T cell fraction (not recorded which). These receptors originate from a male donor with ankylosing spondylitis or in good health (not recorded which).

The chain uses TRBV7-9 and TRBJ2-5; D unclear. The CDR3 covers 11 residues. Germline CDR1 is SEHNR and CDR2 is FQNEAQ (reference sequence). V lost 5 bases, J lost 5 bases, and 6 bases lay in between. The CDR3 here is CASSPRETQYF. Written as DNA, the CDR3 is TGTGCCAGCAGCCCACGGGAGACCCAGTACTTC. The entire variable domain, with the rest obtained from reference TRBV7-9 and TRBJ2-5, is as follows: DTGVSQNPRHKITKRGQNVTFRCDPISEHNRLYWYRQTLGQGPEFLTYFQNEAQLEKSRLLSDRFSAERPKGSFSTLEIQRTEQGDSAMYLCASSPRETQYFGPGTRLLVL.

This clonotype has a handful of counts. The chain combines TRBV4-1 with TRBJ2-3, with TRBD2 matching over 11 bases. Germline CDR1 MGHRA, CDR2 YSYEKL. The CDR3 is 17 amino acids. V lost 4 bases to trimming and J lost 5 bases; unmatched junction nucleotides: 11. The CDR3 protein is CASSPSTLAGARDTQYF. DNA for the CDR3: TGCGCCAGCAGCCCGAGCACACTAGCGGGAGCCAGAGATACGCAGTATTTT.

A few counts support this clonotype. V gene TRBV7-2 combines with J gene TRBJ2-2; 7 bases align to TRBD1. This CDR3 spans 15 amino acids. The J segment lost 3 bases and the V segment lost 4 bases, leaving 5 bases of the junction unmatched. The germline CDR1 and CDR2 sequences are SGHTA and FQGNSA. The CDR3 protein is CASSSLRGHTGELFF. The CDR3 DNA sequence: TGTGCCAGCAGCTCCCTGAGGGGGCACACCGGGGAGCTGTTTTTT.

In this sample, this clonotype turned up a few times. The chain employs TRBV29-1 and TRBJ2-1; D not resolved. Trimming pared 1 base from V and 0 bases from J, leaving 7 bases between. Germline CDR1 reads SQVTM; CDR2 reads ANQGSEA. This CDR3 has 14 amino acids. For the CDR3, the DNA is TGCAGCGTTGAAGCGGCGAGCTCCTACAATGAGCAGTTCTTC. Protein sequence: CSVEAASSYNEQFF.

This clonotype was counted ten times or more. The rearrangement links TRBV5-5 to TRBJ2-7; 7 bases are shared with TRBD1. The CDR3 consists of 16 residues. V shed 2 bases and J 3 bases; nucleotides not matched to a gene: 11. In germline, CDR1 is SGHKS, CDR2 YYEKEE (reference sequence). The CDR3 here is CASSFFDRALGYEQYF. The CDR3 DNA is TGTGCCAGCAGCTTCTTCGACAGGGCTCTGGGCTACGAGCAGTACTTC.

This clonotype was recorded many times. V gene TRBV4-1 combines with J gene TRBJ2-1; 7 nucleotides line up with TRBD2. The CDR3 loop spans 15 amino acids. The germline CDR1 and CDR2 sequences are MGHRA and YSYEKL. With 3 bases clipped from V and 7 bases from J, the junction kept 9 bases outside the gene matches. CDR3 bases: TGCGCCAGCAGCCATACTAGCGCCCTGGGGAATGAGCAGTTCTTC. It specifies CASSHTSALGNEQFF.

This clonotype appeared many times. The rearrangement joins TRBV5-1 to TRBJ2-4; 9 bases match TRBD1. Germline CDR1 reads SGHRS; CDR2 reads YFSETQ. The V segment lost 4 bases and the J segment 8 bases; nucleotides outside the gene matches: 16. This CDR3 spans 17 amino acids. CDR3 region: CASSLTGGVSNFDIQYF. As DNA, the CDR3 is TGCGCCAGCAGCCTGACAGGGGGGGTTTCTAATTTTGACATTCAGTACTTC.

This clonotype appeared a few times. The genes are TRBV5-1 and TRBJ1-1; D may be TRBD1 (6 bases). The CDR3 contains 14 residues. The ends were cut back, 2 bases at V and 5 bases at J, with 13 bases in the middle. Germline V gene data show CDR1 as SGHRS and CDR2 as YFSETQ. The CDR3 nucleotides read TGCGCCAGCAGCTTAACCCCGGGGGCGACTGAAGCTTTCTTT. This encodes CASSLTPGATEAFF. The variable domain in full, with the rest retrieved from reference TRBV5-1 and TRBJ1-1, is KAGVTQTPRYLIKTRGQQVTLSCSPISGHRSVSWYQQTPGQGLQFLFEYFSETQRNKGNFPGRFSGRQFSNSRSEMNVSTLELGDSALYLCASSLTPGATEAFFGQGTRLTVV.

The chain combines TRBV5-5 with TRBJ1-1; no definite D call. The CDR3 spans 12 residues. The V gene lost 4 bases and the J gene lost 4 bases, with 8 bases spanning the gap. Per the germline V gene, CDR1 is SGHKS and CDR2 is YYEKEE (reference sequence). In DNA, the CDR3 is TGTGCCAGCAGCAGTGGCCTCACTGAAGCTTTCTTT. It codes for CASSSGLTEAFF.

This clonotype has more than one count but fewer than ten. This chain connects TRBV7-8 to TRBJ2-7; TRBD1 agrees at 11 bases. Germline V gene data show CDR1 as SGHVS and CDR2 as FQNEAQ. V lost 5 bases and J lost 7; bases outside the gene matches: 7. This CDR3 spans 14 amino acids. CDR3 sequence: CASSPTGTGGEQYF. The DNA for the CDR3 is TGTGCCAGCAGCCCGACAGGGACAGGGGGTGAGCAGTACTTC.

The chain employs TRBV5-1 and TRBJ2-1; D perhaps matches TRBD2 (5 bases). The CDR3 consists of 13 residues. The V and J ends lost 4 bases and 7 bases respectively, with 12 bases between them. The germline V gene has CDR1 SGHRS and CDR2 YFSETQ. The CDR3, as DNA: TGCGCCAGCAGCATTCTAGGAGGAAATGAGCAGTTCTTC. Translated: CASSILGGNEQFF.

The chain carries TRBV5-1 and TRBJ2-2; D gene ambiguous. V lost 0 bases and J 1 base, leaving 10 bases between the germline ends. This CDR3 contains 16 residues. The germline V gene encodes CDR1 SGHRS and CDR2 YFSETQ. CDR3 DNA: TGCGCCAGCAGCTTGGTCATCAAAGGGAACACCGGGGAGCTGTTTTTT. Amino acids: CASSLVIKGNTGELFF. Variable domain in full (rest from reference TRBV5-1 and TRBJ2-2): KAGVTQTPRYLIKTRGQQVTLSCSPISGHRSVSWYQQTPGQGLQFLFEYFSETQRNKGNFPGRFSGRQFSNSRSEMNVSTLELGDSALYLCASSLVIKGNTGELFFGEGSRLTVL.

The rearrangement joins TRBV19 to TRBJ2-5; D is uncertain. The germline gives CDR1 LNHDA, CDR2 SQIVND (reference sequence). The V end was cut by 6 bases, the J end by 1 base, with 6 bases between. This CDR3 contains 12 residues. The CDR3: CASRGVQETQYF. CDR3 sequence (DNA): TGTGCCAGTAGAGGAGTCCAAGAGACCCAGTACTTC.

This clonotype was counted between two and nine times. The chain employs TRBV7-6 and TRBJ2-1; 10 nucleotides align to TRBD2. V dropped 4 bases and J dropped 4; count of bases not matched to a gene: 13. The CDR3 has 18 residues. The germline V gene has CDR1 SGHVS and CDR2 FNYEAQ. The CDR3 reads CASSSRLTTSGIYNEQFF. The CDR3, as DNA: TGTGCCAGCAGCTCCCGGCTCACTACTAGCGGGATTTACAATGAGCAGTTCTTC. Drawing the rest from reference TRBV7-6 and TRBJ2-1, the complete variable domain is GAGVSQSPRYKVTKRGQDVALRCDPISGHVSLYWYRQALGQGPEFLTYFNYEAQQDKSGLPNDRFSAERPEGSISTLTIQRTEQRDSAMYRCASSSRLTTSGIYNEQFFGPGTRLTVL.

This clonotype has just a few counts. The chain carries TRBV3-1 and TRBJ2-5; TRBD1 matches at 8 bases. Germline V gene data show CDR1 as LGHDT and CDR2 as YNNKEL (reference sequence). The CDR3 spans 12 residues. V lost 2 bases and J lost 12; bases outside the gene matches: 5. CDR3 bases: TGTGCCAGCAGCCAACCCGGGGGACAGGAGTACTTC. Translated, it gives CASSQPGGQEYF.

This clonotype was seen only a few times. V is TRBV5-4 and J is TRBJ1-1; no definite D call. The CDR3 length is 13 residues. Per germline, CDR1 SGHNT and CDR2 YYREEE (reference sequence). Between the trimmed V and J ends, which lost 0 bases and 3 bases, there was a span of 6 bases. CDR3 nucleotides: TGTGCCAGCAGCTTGGCAAGCCACACTGAAGCTTTCTTT. It translates to CASSLASHTEAFF.

The chain combines TRBV11-1 with TRBJ2-2; 7 bases agree with TRBD1. Germline values: CDR1 SGHAT, CDR2 FQDESV (reference sequence). The ends lost 5 bases at V and 3 bases at J; junction bases unmatched: 15. The CDR3 runs 18 residues. The CDR3 DNA sequence: TGTGCCAGCAGCGACGACAACGTGGACAGGCGTCACACCGGGGAGCTGTTTTTT. Translation: CASSDDNVDRRHTGELFF.

This clonotype was counted between two and nine times. The chain carries TRBV6-5 and TRBJ2-2; a possible D gene is TRBD2 (5 bases). Per the germline V gene, CDR1 is MNHEY and CDR2 is SVGAGI. V lost 0 bases, J lost 0 bases, and 8 bases lay in between. The CDR3 spans 16 residues. The CDR3: CASSYSASSNTGELFF. The CDR3 region has the DNA TGTGCCAGCAGTTACTCTGCTAGCTCGAACACCGGGGAGCTGTTTTTT.

This clonotype was seen a handful of times. J is TRBJ1-1 and V is TRBV4-1; D call uncertain. Germline V gene data show CDR1 as MGHRA and CDR2 as YSYEKL. The CDR3 loop spans 16 amino acids. Trimming removed 4 bases from V and 5 bases from J, with 20 bases in between. The CDR3 DNA reads TGCGCCAGCAGCCTACCGACGGCTAGTATTCGAACTGAAGCTTTCTTT. It translates to CASSLPTASIRTEAFF.

This clonotype was counted only a few times. The chain carries TRBV25-1 and TRBJ1-4; D not certain. This CDR3 contains 14 residues. Trimming shortened V by 3 bases and J by 6 bases, and 11 bases separated the two germline ends. Per the germline V gene, CDR1 is MGHDK and CDR2 is SYGVNS. DNA of the CDR3: TGTGCCAGCAGTGAGGTGGGCATTGATGAAAAACTGTTTTTT. Encoded protein: CASSEVGIDEKLFF.

This clonotype has a count of ten or more. This chain connects TRBV4-1 to TRBJ2-2; D is perhaps TRBD1 (5 bases). The CDR3 has 16 residues. The V and J ends lost 0 bases and 1 base respectively, with 9 bases between them. CDR1 and CDR2 from the germline V gene are MGHRA and YSYEKL. The CDR3 bases are TGCGCCAGCAGCCAAGATAAGGGGTTGAACACCGGGGAGCTGTTTTTT. Translating it yields CASSQDKGLNTGELFF.

The V call is TRBV3-1, the J call TRBJ2-7; 8 bases line up with TRBD2. V lost 0 bases, J lost 4 bases, and 14 bases stayed unmatched. The V gene's germline CDR1 is LGHDT and CDR2 YNNKEL (reference sequence). The CDR3 runs 18 residues. CDR3 sequence reads: CASSQDNVFGGAGYEQYF. CDR3 in DNA: TGTGCCAGCAGCCAAGATAATGTATTCGGGGGGGCGGGATACGAGCAGTACTTC.

This chain joins TRBV7-9 and TRBJ2-1; no definite D call. The germline CDR1 and CDR2 sequences are SEHNR and FQNEAQ (reference sequence). The V end lost 1 base, the J end lost 10 bases, and 8 bases lay between the germline ends. The CDR3 consists of 12 residues. The CDR3 is CASSLGGREQFF. In DNA form, the CDR3 reads TGTGCCAGCAGCTTAGGGGGTAGAGAGCAGTTCTTC.

This clonotype was counted ten times or more. This chain connects TRBV2 to TRBJ2-1, with D tentatively TRBD1 or TRBD2 (5 bases each). Germline loops: CDR1 SNHLY, CDR2 FYNNEI. The CDR3 is made up of 14 amino acids. V was clipped by 5 bases and J by 8 bases, with 16 bases between them. The chain's CDR3 is CASSRGREFDEQFF. The CDR3 DNA is TGTGCCAGCAGTCGGGGCAGGGAATTCGATGAGCAGTTCTTC. Full variable domain (missing parts from reference TRBV2 and TRBJ2-1): EPEVTQTPSHQVTQMGQEVILRCVPISNHLYFYWYRQILGQKVEFLVSFYNNEISEKSEIFDDQFSVERPDGSNFTLKIRSTKLEDSAMYFCASSRGREFDEQFFGPGTRLTVL.

The V gene is TRBV19, the J gene TRBJ1-2; no clear D gene. Trimming shortened V by 3 bases and J by 4 bases, and 9 bases separated the two germline ends. The germline V gene encodes CDR1 LNHDA and CDR2 SQIVND (reference sequence). The CDR3 sequence is 13 residues long. CDR3 DNA sequence: TGTGCCAGTAGTATGGCGGTTGGCTATGGCTACACCTTC. Translating it yields CASSMAVGYGYTF.

The sample holds a few counts of this clonotype. The rearrangement links TRBV7-9 to TRBJ1-2; D ambiguous. Per the germline V gene, CDR1 is SEHNR and CDR2 is FQNEAQ (reference sequence). The CDR3 runs to 12 residues. V was trimmed by 5 bases and J by 5 bases, leaving 9 bases between them. In DNA, the CDR3 is TGTGCCAGCAGCGTCCTCGTATATGGCTACACCTTC. Translating gives CASSVLVYGYTF. The complete variable domain, with remaining parts taken from reference TRBV7-9 and TRBJ1-2, reads DTGVSQNPRHKITKRGQNVTFRCDPISEHNRLYWYRQTLGQGPEFLTYFQNEAQLEKSRLLSDRFSAERPKGSFSTLEIQRTEQGDSAMYLCASSVLVYGYTFGSGTRLTVV.